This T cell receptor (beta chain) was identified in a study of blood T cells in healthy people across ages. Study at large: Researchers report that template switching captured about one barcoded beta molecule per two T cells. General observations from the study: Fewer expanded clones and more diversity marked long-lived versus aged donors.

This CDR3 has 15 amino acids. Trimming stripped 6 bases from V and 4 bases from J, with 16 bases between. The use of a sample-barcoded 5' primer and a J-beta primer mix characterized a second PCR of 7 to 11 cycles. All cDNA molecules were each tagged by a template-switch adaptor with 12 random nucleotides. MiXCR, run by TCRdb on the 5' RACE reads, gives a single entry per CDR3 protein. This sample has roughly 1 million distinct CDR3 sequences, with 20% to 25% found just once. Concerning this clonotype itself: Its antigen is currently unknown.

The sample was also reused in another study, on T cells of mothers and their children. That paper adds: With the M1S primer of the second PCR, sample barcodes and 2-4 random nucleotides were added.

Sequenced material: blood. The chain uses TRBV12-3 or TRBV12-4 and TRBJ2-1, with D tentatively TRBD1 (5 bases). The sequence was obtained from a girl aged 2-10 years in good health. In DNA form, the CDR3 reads TGTGCCAGCAGAACAACCAAGGGGCCTTACAATGAGCAGTTCTTC. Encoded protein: CASRTTKGPYNEQFF.